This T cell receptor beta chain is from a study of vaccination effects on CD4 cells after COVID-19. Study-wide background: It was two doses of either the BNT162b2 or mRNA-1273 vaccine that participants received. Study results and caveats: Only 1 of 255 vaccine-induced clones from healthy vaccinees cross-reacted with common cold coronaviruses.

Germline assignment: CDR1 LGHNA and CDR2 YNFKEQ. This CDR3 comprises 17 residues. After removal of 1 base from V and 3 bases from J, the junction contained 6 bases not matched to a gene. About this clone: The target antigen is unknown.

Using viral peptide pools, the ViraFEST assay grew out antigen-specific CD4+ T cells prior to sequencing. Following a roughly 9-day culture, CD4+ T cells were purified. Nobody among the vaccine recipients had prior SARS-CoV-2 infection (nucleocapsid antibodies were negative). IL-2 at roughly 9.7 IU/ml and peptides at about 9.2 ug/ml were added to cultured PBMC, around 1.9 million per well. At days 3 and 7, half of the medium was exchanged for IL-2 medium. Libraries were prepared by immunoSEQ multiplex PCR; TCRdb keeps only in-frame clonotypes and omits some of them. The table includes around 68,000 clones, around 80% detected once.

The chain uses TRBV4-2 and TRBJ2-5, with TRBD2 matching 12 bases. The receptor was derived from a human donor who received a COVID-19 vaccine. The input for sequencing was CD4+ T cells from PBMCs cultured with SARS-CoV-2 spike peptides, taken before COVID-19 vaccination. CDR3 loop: CASSQGKRTSGEETQYF. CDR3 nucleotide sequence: TGTGCCAGCAGCCAAGGCAAGCGGACTAGCGGGGAAGAGACCCAGTACTTC.